These 16 T cell receptor beta chains share one sample of origin, sequenced in a study of regulatory T cells in long-lasting Graves disease. As to time point: newly diagnosed GD, antithyroid drugs for less than 3 months. PBMC-derived RNA was used for the TCR library. The TCR beta library used iRepertoire HTBI primers with Arm-PCR amplification of CDR3. TCRdb reprocessed the multiplex PCR reads with MiXCR, giving one entry per CDR3 protein. Of about 300,000 distinct CDR3 sequences in the sample, about a sixth are singletons; the top ten hold roughly 40%. Here the sequenced sample was peripheral blood mononuclear cells (PBMCs), taken at new diagnosis, from a patient treated with antithyroid drugs. The receptors originated from a female donor with Graves disease.

In its sample, this clonotype was seen many times. The CDR3 DNA follows: TGTGCCAGCAGCTTAGGGCTAGCCCCAGATACGCAGTATTTT. Protein: CASSLGLAPDTQYF. The V and J genes are TRBV28 and TRBJ2-3, with D possibly matching TRBD2 (5 bases). Deletions cut 6 bases from V and 4 bases from J, with 14 bases between. Germline-derived CDR1 and CDR2 are MDHEN and SYDVKM. CDR3 length: 14 amino acids.

The rearrangement uses TRBV9 and TRBJ2-1; the match to TRBD2 covers 9 bases. The CDR3 spans 16 residues. V lost 0 bases, J lost 12 bases, and 13 bases stayed unmatched. CDR1 is SGDLS, CDR2 YYNGEE, per germline. CDR3 DNA sequence: TGTGCCAGCAGCGTAGACCCTAGCGGGAATTTGCATGGGCAGTTCTTC. Translation gives CASSVDPSGNLHGQFF.

This clonotype was recorded at least ten times. The V and J genes are TRBV2 and TRBJ2-4; the D is unclear. V was shortened by 6 bases and J by 1 base, with 19 bases between the two germline ends. Germline loops: CDR1 SNHLY, CDR2 FYNNEI. The CDR3 covers 17 residues. This CDR3 reads CASRAKDLRQAKNIQYF. The CDR3 DNA follows: TGTGCCAGCAGGGCTAAGGATCTTCGGCAGGCCAAAAACATTCAGTACTTC.

The sample holds a few counts of this clonotype. The V call is TRBV5-1, the J call TRBJ2-7; 11 positions match TRBD2. After removal of 4 bases from V and 6 bases from J, the junction contained 6 bases not matched to a gene. Germline V gene lookup returns CDR1 SGHRS and CDR2 YFSETQ. The CDR3 is 14 residues long. CDR3 amino acids: CASSIAGGPREQYF. CDR3 coding DNA: TGCGCCAGCAGCATAGCGGGAGGGCCTCGCGAGCAGTACTTC.

This clonotype appeared many times. V gene TRBV11-2 combines with J gene TRBJ2-2; D gene ambiguous. The CDR3 is made up of 17 amino acids. Germline V gene lookup returns CDR1 SGHAT and CDR2 FQNNGV. With 2 bases removed from V and 2 bases from J, the gap between germline ends came to 15 bases. CDR3 region: CASSLSEWRINTGELFF. The CDR3 DNA sequence: TGTGCCAGCAGCTTAAGCGAGTGGCGGATAAACACCGGGGAGCTGTTTTTT.

This clonotype showed up just a few times. J is TRBJ2-7 and V is TRBV15, with unresolved D. Looked up from germline, CDR1 is LNHNV and CDR2 is YYDKDF (reference sequence). CDR3 length equals 14 residues. The V end was cut by 1 base, the J end by 2 bases, with 9 bases between. CDR3 coding DNA: TGTGCCACCAGCAGAGCCGACGGGCCCTACGAGCAGTACTTC. Protein product: CATSRADGPYEQYF.

This chain links TRBV10-1 with TRBJ2-1, with TRBD2 matching over 10 bases. Germline V CDR1 and CDR2: WNHNN, SYGVQD (reference sequence). The CDR3 extends over 13 amino acids. Trimming took 11 bases from V and 8 from J; bases not matched to a gene: 9. Here the CDR3 reads CAWGPSGSHEQFF. The CDR3 DNA sequence: TGCGCCTGGGGGCCTAGCGGGAGTCATGAGCAGTTCTTC.

This clonotype was observed at least ten times. The chain links TRBV6-2 or TRBV6-3 to TRBJ1-3, with D unclear. The V and J ends lost 5 bases and 0 bases respectively, with 20 bases between them. Per germline, CDR1 MNHEY and CDR2 SVGEGT. CDR3 length equals 18 residues. The CDR3 nucleotides read TGTGCCAGCAGTGAAGCGTGGGGTTGGGGAGGCTCTGGAAACACCATATATTTT. Translated, it gives CASSEAWGWGGSGNTIYF.

The chain joins TRBV29-1 to TRBJ2-1; D might be TRBD1 (6 bases). Trimming took 4 bases from V and 6 from J, leaving 16 bases between them. The germline V gene encodes CDR1 SQVTM and CDR2 ANQGSEA. This CDR3 comprises 14 residues. The CDR3 nucleotides read TGCAGCGTTGTTATACAGGGAAGGCCCAATGAGCAGTTCTTC. It is translated as CSVVIQGRPNEQFF.

The sample holds many counts of this clonotype. The chain is built from TRBV7-9 and TRBJ1-1; the D is unclear. This CDR3 has 14 amino acids. Trimming removed 7 bases from V and 0 bases from J, with 12 bases in between. CDR1 and CDR2 from the germline V gene are SEHNR and FQNEAQ (reference sequence). The CDR3 loop is CASTSGGLNTEAFF. DNA of the CDR3: TGTGCCAGCACCTCGGGAGGGTTGAACACTGAAGCTTTCTTT.

This chain links TRBV6-2 or TRBV6-3 with TRBJ2-1; no clear D. The CDR3 spans 13 residues. Trimming removed 0 bases at V and 7 bases at J, with 7 bases between. Germline values: CDR1 MNHEY, CDR2 SVGEGT. The CDR3: CASSYSEWNEQFF. CDR3 coding DNA: TGTGCCAGCAGTTACTCAGAGTGGAATGAGCAGTTCTTC.

This clonotype was recorded many times. The chain is built from TRBV19 and TRBJ1-1, with 8 positions matching TRBD1. The CDR3 spans 14 residues. The germline CDR1 and CDR2 sequences are LNHDA and SQIVND (reference sequence). The J segment lost 11 bases and the V segment lost 5 bases, leaving 13 bases of the junction unmatched. CDR3 nucleotides: TGTGCCAGTAGTCCCAGGGGGGCAGGGGGCTCGGCTTTCTTT. Amino acid sequence: CASSPRGAGGSAFF.

The rearrangement links TRBV5-1 to TRBJ2-3; D gene ambiguous. Looked up from germline, CDR1 is SGHRS and CDR2 is YFSETQ. Trimming left V 5 bases short and J 0 bases short, with 10 bases between. The length of the CDR3 is 14 residues. The CDR3 spells CASRRLGSTDTQYF. The CDR3 nucleotides are TGCGCCAGCAGACGACTCGGTAGCACAGATACGCAGTATTTT.

In this sample, this clonotype turned up a few times. V and J are TRBV28 and TRBJ1-3; tentatively, D is TRBD1 (5 bases). CDR3 length: 15 amino acids. V lost 2 bases to trimming and J lost 2 bases, with 10 bases between them. The germline CDR1 and CDR2 sequences are MDHEN and SYDVKM. The CDR3 sequence: CASSLEEGPGNTIYF. The CDR3 DNA follows: TGTGCCAGCAGTTTAGAGGAGGGGCCTGGAAACACCATATATTTT.

The table lists this clonotype with many counts. The V and J genes are TRBV12-3 or TRBV12-4 and TRBJ2-1; D is perhaps TRBD1 or TRBD2 (5 bases each). Trimming cost V 1 base and J 6 bases, with 10 bases left between them. The CDR3 runs to 14 residues. The CDR3 protein is CASSLGRESNEQFF. Here the CDR3 DNA reads TGTGCCAGCAGTTTAGGCAGGGAGAGCAATGAGCAGTTCTTC.

The chain has TRBV12-3 or TRBV12-4 and TRBJ1-2; 8 bases fit TRBD1. CDR3 length: 15 residues. The trim removed 8 bases at V and 2 bases at J, leaving 10 bases unmatched. In nucleotides, the CDR3 is TGTGCCAGCTGGTTCAGGGGGCAGGGGAACTATGGCTACACCTTC. Amino acids: CASWFRGQGNYGYTF.